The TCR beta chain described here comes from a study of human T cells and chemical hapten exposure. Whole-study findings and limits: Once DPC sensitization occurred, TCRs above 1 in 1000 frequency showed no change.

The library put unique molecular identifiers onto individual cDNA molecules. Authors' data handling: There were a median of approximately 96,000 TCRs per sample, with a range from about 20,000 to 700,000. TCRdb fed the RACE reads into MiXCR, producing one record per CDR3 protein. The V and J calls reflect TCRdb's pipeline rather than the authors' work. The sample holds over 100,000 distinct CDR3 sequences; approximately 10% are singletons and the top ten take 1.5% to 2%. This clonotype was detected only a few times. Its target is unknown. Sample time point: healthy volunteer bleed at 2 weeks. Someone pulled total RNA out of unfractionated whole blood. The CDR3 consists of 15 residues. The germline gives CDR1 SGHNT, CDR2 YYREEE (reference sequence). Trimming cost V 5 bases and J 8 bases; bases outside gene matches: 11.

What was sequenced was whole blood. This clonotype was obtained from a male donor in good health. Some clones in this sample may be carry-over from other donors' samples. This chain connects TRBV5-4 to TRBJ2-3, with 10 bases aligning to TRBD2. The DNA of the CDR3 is TGTGCCAGCAGTTTAGCGGGAGGCCCGGGGCGTACGCAGTATTTT. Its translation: CASSLAGGPGRTQYF. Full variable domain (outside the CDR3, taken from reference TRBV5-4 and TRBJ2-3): ETGVTQSPTHLIKTRGQQVTLRCSSQSGHNTVSWYQQALGQGPQFIFQYYREEENGRGNFPPRFSGLQFPNYSSELNVNALELDDSALYLCASSLAGGPGRTQYFGPGTRLTVL.